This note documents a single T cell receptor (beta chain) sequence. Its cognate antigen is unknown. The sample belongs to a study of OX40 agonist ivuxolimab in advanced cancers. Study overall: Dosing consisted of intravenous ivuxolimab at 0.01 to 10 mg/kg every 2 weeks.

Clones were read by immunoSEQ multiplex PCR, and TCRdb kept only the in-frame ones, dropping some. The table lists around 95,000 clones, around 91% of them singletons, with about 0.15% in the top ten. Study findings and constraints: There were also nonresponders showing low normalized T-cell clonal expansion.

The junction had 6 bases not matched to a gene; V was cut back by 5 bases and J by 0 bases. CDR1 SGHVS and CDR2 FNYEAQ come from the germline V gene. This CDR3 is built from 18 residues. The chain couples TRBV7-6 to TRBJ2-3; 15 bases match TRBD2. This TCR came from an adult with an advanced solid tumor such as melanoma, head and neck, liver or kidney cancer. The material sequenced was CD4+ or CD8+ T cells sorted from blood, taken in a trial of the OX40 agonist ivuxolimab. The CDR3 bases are TGTGCCAGCAGCAAGTTCGGGACTAGCGGGGGGAGCACAGATACGCAGTATTTT. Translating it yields CASSKFGTSGGSTDTQYF.